What follows are 23 T cell receptor beta chains derived from one specimen sequenced in a study of vaccination effects on CD4 cells after COVID-19. Their cognate antigens are unknown. Investigators separated out CD4+ T cells once about eleven days of culture had passed. TCRdb keeps only in-frame clones here, not all; method: immunoSEQ multiplex PCR. The sample carries 50,000 to 60,000 clones, around 80% recorded once. The sample here was CD4+ T cells from PBMCs cultured without peptide, taken before COVID-19 vaccination. These receptors were taken from a human donor who received a COVID-19 vaccine.

The chain joins TRBV9 to TRBJ1-5; D not resolved. Germline CDR1 SGDLS, CDR2 YYNGEE. The CDR3 runs to 13 residues. Deletions cut 0 bases from V and 8 bases from J, with 9 bases between. DNA for the CDR3: TGTGCCAGCAGCGTAGATCTTTTCAAGCCCCAGCATTTT. Amino acid sequence: CASSVDLFKPQHF.

The V gene is TRBV6-4, the J gene TRBJ1-2; D is possibly TRBD1 (5 bases). The CDR3 contains 14 residues. V was pared by 0 bases and J by 1 base, with 6 bases between. Germline V CDR1 and CDR2: MRHNA, SNTAGT. CDR3 loop: CASSDSGGNYGYTF. As DNA, the CDR3 is TGTGCCAGCAGTGACTCCGGGGGTAACTATGGCTACACCTTC.

The chain couples TRBV19 to TRBJ2-6; D not resolved. CDR1 is LNHDA and CDR2 is SQIVND in the germline V gene (reference sequence). V was shortened by 7 bases and J by 4 bases, with 5 bases between the two germline ends. The CDR3 sequence is 12 residues long. The CDR3 region is CASTAGANVLTF. The CDR3 coding sequence is TGTGCCAGTACAGCCGGGGCCAACGTCCTGACTTTC.

The chain has TRBV11-3 and TRBJ2-7, with 8 bases that match TRBD1. With V trimmed by 5 bases and J by 5 bases, 5 bases remained unmatched. The germline gives CDR1 SGHNT, CDR2 YENEEA. The CDR3 has 13 residues. CDR3 DNA sequence: TGTGCCAGCAGCAAGGAGACAGGGGACGAGCAGTACGTC. Its translation is CASSKETGDEQYV.

The chain has TRBV4-1 and TRBJ2-5, with no clear D. Germline V CDR1 and CDR2: MGHRA, YSYEKL. This CDR3 has 13 amino acids. V was clipped by 3 bases and J by 4 bases, with 9 bases between them. As DNA, the CDR3 is TGCGCCAGCAGCCATCAGAGAGGAGAGACCCAGTACTTC. The encoded protein is CASSHQRGETQYF.

The chain combines TRBV6-6 with TRBJ1-6, with D uncertain. The CDR3 extends over 12 amino acids. Looked up from germline, CDR1 is MNHNY and CDR2 is SVGAGI (reference sequence). Trimming took off 8 bases at V and 5 bases at J, with 7 bases between the two ends. The CDR3 DNA reads TGTGCCAGCGCACGTAATAATTCACCCCTCCACTTT. This codes for CASARNNSPLHF.

This chain connects TRBV2 to TRBJ1-1; 7 positions agree with TRBD1. From germline, CDR1 is SNHLY and CDR2 FYNNEI. The CDR3 consists of 13 residues. V lost 6 bases and J lost 7; bases outside the gene matches: 8. CDR3 nucleotides: TGTGCCAGCAGCGGGGACAGCCCTAGTGAAGCTTTCTTT. Residues: CASSGDSPSEAFF.

J is TRBJ1-6 and V is TRBV6-7; D remains unclear. TRBV6-7 falls under the ORF class, with uncertain function. The CDR3 is made up of 19 amino acids. The V and J ends lost 6 bases and 0 bases respectively, with 21 bases between them. The CDR3 protein is CASSHPPPEASSYNSPLHF. As DNA, the CDR3 is TGTGCCAGCAGCCACCCACCACCGGAGGCCAGCTCCTATAATTCACCCCTCCACTTT.

The V call is TRBV6-5, the J call TRBJ2-2, with 7 bases aligning to TRBD2. Looked up from germline, CDR1 is MNHEY and CDR2 is SVGAGI. The CDR3 is 14 residues long. V lost 7 bases and J lost 1; bases outside the gene matches: 3. The CDR3 protein is CASIERGNTGELFF. The DNA for the CDR3 is TGTGCCAGCATCGAGCGGGGGAACACCGGGGAGCTGTTTTTT.

V usage is TRBV7-2 and J usage is TRBJ1-1; 8 nucleotides line up with TRBD1. The CDR3 spans 14 residues. Germline CDR1 is SGHTA and CDR2 is FQGNSA. V lost 5 bases to trimming and J lost 4 bases; unmatched junction nucleotides: 6. The CDR3 DNA reads as TGTGCCAGCAGCACCTGGACAGGGAGCACTGAAGCTTTCTTT. Amino acids: CASSTWTGSTEAFF.

The chain is built from TRBV6-6 and TRBJ2-7; the D gene is possibly TRBD2 (6 bases). Germline lookup yields CDR1 MNHNY and CDR2 SVGAGI (reference sequence). The CDR3 runs 13 residues. V lost 2 bases, J lost 3 bases, and 8 bases lay in between. The CDR3 region has the DNA TGTGCCAGCAGTTACGGGGGGAACTACGAGCAGTACGTC. It yields the protein CASSYGGNYEQYV.

Written as DNA, the CDR3 is TGCGCCAGCAGTTACTCTTTCTCTGGAAACACCATATATTTT. It is translated as CASSYSFSGNTIYF. The chain couples TRBV4-1 to TRBJ1-3, with D uncertain. Germline-derived CDR1 and CDR2 are MGHRA and YSYEKL. The CDR3 length is 14 residues. V lost 6 bases and J 0 bases, leaving 9 bases between the germline ends.

This chain joins TRBV6-2 or TRBV6-3 and TRBJ1-1; no reliable D call. V was shortened by 2 bases and J by 0 bases, with 10 bases between the two germline ends. CDR3 size: 15 residues. Looked up from germline, CDR1 is MNHEY and CDR2 is SVGEGT. CDR3 residues: CASSYDTRLNTEAFF. Here the CDR3 DNA reads TGTGCCAGCAGTTACGATACCCGGCTGAACACTGAAGCTTTCTTT.

This clone was found a few times. V usage is TRBV21-1 and J usage is TRBJ1-5. TRBV21-1 is a known pseudogene. The CDR3 extends over 13 amino acids. The CDR3 DNA sequence: TGTGCCAATGGCGGGGCCGCTCGGCAGCCCCAGCATTTT. It codes for CANGGAARQPQHF.

The chain joins TRBV30 to TRBJ2-2; no definite D call. This CDR3 contains 13 residues. The V and J ends lost 0 bases and 5 bases respectively, with 7 bases between them. The V gene's germline CDR1 is GTSNPN and CDR2 SVGIG (reference sequence). The CDR3 region is CAWSVQPTGELFF. CDR3 sequence (DNA): TGTGCCTGGAGTGTACAGCCGACCGGGGAGCTGTTTTTT.

The CDR3 nucleotides read TGTGCCAGCAGCCGGACAGGGGTGTCACCCCTCCACTTT. This sequence encodes CASSRTGVSPLHF. J is TRBJ1-6 and V is TRBV3-1 (or the pseudogene TRBV3-2); TRBD1 matches 9 bases. Germline values: CDR1 LGHDT, CDR2 YNNKEL (reference sequence). The V gene end was trimmed by 4 bases and the J gene end by 10 bases; junction bases not matched to a gene: 2. The CDR3 length is 13 residues.

Only a few counts were recorded for this clone. The CDR3, as DNA: TGTGCCAGCAGTTTAAGGGACAGGGCCTACACCGGGGAGCTGTTTTTT. It translates to CASSLRDRAYTGELFF. The chain uses TRBV27 and TRBJ2-2; the match to TRBD1 covers 9 bases. The CDR3 consists of 16 residues. Germline CDR1 reads MNHEY; CDR2 reads SMNVEV (reference sequence). V shed 2 bases, J shed 3 bases, and the junction held 4 bases outside the gene matches.

In DNA, the CDR3 is TGTGCCAGCAGCCAAACCGGGACAGGGGGGAATCAGCCCCAGCATTTT. It is translated as CASSQTGTGGNQPQHF. J is TRBJ1-5 and V is TRBV3-1 (or the pseudogene TRBV3-2), with 11 bases lining up with TRBD1. Losses at the gene ends were 2 bases for V and 4 bases for J; bases not matched to a gene: 4. Germline values: CDR1 LGHDT, CDR2 YNNKEL (reference sequence). The CDR3 contains 16 residues.

The gene calls are TRBV30 and TRBJ1-2; D remains ambiguous. CDR1 and CDR2 (germline): GTSNPN, SVGIG (reference sequence). V was cut by 0 bases and J by 5 bases, with 7 bases left in between. The CDR3 spans 12 residues. The CDR3 sequence is CAWSVAGYGYTF. CDR3 in DNA: TGTGCCTGGAGTGTAGCCGGGTATGGCTACACCTTC. The variable domain in full, completed from reference TRBV30 and TRBJ1-2, reads SQTIHQWPATLVQPVGSPLSLECTVEGTSNPNLYWYRQAAGRGLQLLFYSVGIGQISSEVPQNLSASRPQDRQFILSSKKLLLSDSGFYLCAWSVAGYGYTFGSGTRLTVV.

The genes are TRBV30 and TRBJ2-1; no definite D call. The CDR3 totals 11 residues. Trimming shortened V by 0 bases and J by 14 bases, and 11 bases separated the two germline ends. CDR1 GTSNPN and CDR2 SVGIG come from the germline V gene (reference sequence). For the CDR3, the DNA is TGTGCCTGGAGTGTACTGGGATCCGAGTTCTTC. Amino acid sequence: CAWSVLGSEFF.

V gene TRBV7-2 combines with J gene TRBJ1-3; no definite D call. Germline V gives CDR1 SGHTA, CDR2 FQGNSA. V was cut by 4 bases and J by 4 bases, with 17 bases left in between. The CDR3 is 16 amino acids. The CDR3, as DNA: TGTGCCAGCAGCTGGTTGCTCCGTTCCTCCGGAAACACCATATATTTT. Translated: CASSWLLRSSGNTIYF.

This chain joins TRBV18 and TRBJ2-1, with a possible D match to TRBD1 (6 bases). The CDR3 spans 14 residues. The V gene lost 6 bases and the J gene lost 5 bases, with 14 bases spanning the gap. Germline assignment: CDR1 KGHSH and CDR2 LQKENI. The CDR3 reads CASSDRWGDNEQFF. The DNA of the CDR3 is TGTGCCAGCTCCGACAGGTGGGGAGACAATGAGCAGTTCTTC.

This chain connects TRBV14 to TRBJ1-6; D gene uncertain. The germline V gene encodes CDR1 SGHDN and CDR2 FVKESK. CDR3 length equals 10 residues. Trimming cost V 6 bases and J 13 bases, with 7 bases left between them. CDR3: CASRARPLHF. In DNA, the CDR3 is TGTGCCAGCAGGGCTCGGCCCCTCCACTTT.